Included here is one T cell receptor beta chain sequence, with context. Its antigen is not identified. Trimming took 0 bases from V and 1 from J, leaving 6 bases between them. The CDR3 runs to 14 residues. Germline CDR1 MNHNY, CDR2 SVGAGI (reference sequence). Vbeta (60) and Jbeta (13) primers were used in the PCR. Produced via immunoSEQ multiplex PCR; TCRdb's table is partial and in-frame only. Of around 140,000 clones listed, around 66% are singletons. The record originates from a study of cytomegalovirus exposure and HLA in healthy donors. Whole-study findings and limits: Most TCR sequences were uncommon, yet certain public TCRs appeared in many donors. Further analysis was carried out later, and it showed several of the most significant clusters appearing linked to common viral pathogens.

Sequencing used PBMCs. The chain uses TRBV6-6 and TRBJ2-5; D gene ambiguous. This clonotype was obtained from a woman aged 55-70 years in good health and CMV-seronegative. The CDR3 DNA reads TGTGCCAGCAGTTACTCATTATTCCAAGAGACCCAGTACTTC. This encodes CASSYSLFQETQYF.